A single sample gave rise to the 13 T cell receptor beta chains below, sequenced in a study of blood T cell repertoires in COVID-19 (dated by TCRdb to 2018 to 2020). To prepare the library, the immunoSEQ multiplex PCR assay was applied. TCRdb provides this immuneACCESS table in a form limited to in-frame rearrangements. Some clones are lacking; in checked studies, under half of them reflect an unresolved V gene, and why the rest are absent is not known. In all, the sample holds fewer than 200,000 clones, and 86% of those were seen once. Roughly 9.1% of the sample is held by the ten biggest clonotypes. Sequenced material: peripheral blood. The receptors stem from a man aged 45-60 years with active or convalescent COVID-19.

The rearrangement links TRBV6-5 to TRBJ1-5, with 9 nucleotides matching TRBD1. This CDR3 has 15 amino acids. Germline CDR1 reads MNHEY; CDR2 reads SVGAGI. Trimming took 6 bases from V and 6 from J; bases not matched to a gene: 9. CDR3 bases: TGTGCCAGCAGATTCGGACAGGGGCCAGGTCAGCCCCAGCATTTT. Residues: CASRFGQGPGQPQHF.

V gene TRBV30 combines with J gene TRBJ2-3; 11 positions match TRBD2. CDR3 length equals 13 residues. Trimming took 7 bases from V and 4 from J; bases not matched to a gene: 4. Germline-derived CDR1 and CDR2 are GTSNPN and SVGIG (reference sequence). The CDR3 protein is CASPSGGSDTQYF. In nucleotides, the CDR3 is TGTGCCTCCCCTAGCGGGGGGTCAGATACGCAGTATTTT.

The V gene is TRBV6-5, the J gene TRBJ2-1; 9 bases line up with TRBD1. J lost 4 bases, V lost 6 bases, and 7 bases had no gene match. CDR1 MNHEY and CDR2 SVGAGI come from the germline V gene. The CDR3 totals 15 residues. CDR3: CASRTHRGHYNEQFF. In nucleotides, the CDR3 is TGTGCCAGCAGGACCCACAGGGGGCATTACAATGAGCAGTTCTTC.

The table lists this clone with a count of one. This sequence joins TRBV19 and TRBJ1-2; 8 positions agree with TRBD1. With V trimmed by 5 bases and J by 4 bases, 9 bases remained unmatched. Germline values: CDR1 LNHDA, CDR2 SQIVND (reference sequence). The CDR3 is 15 amino acids. The CDR3 bases are TGTGCCAGTAGTGAGGACAGGGCTTCTAGCTATGGCTACACCTTC. It translates to CASSEDRASSYGYTF.

The chain combines TRBV11-3 with TRBJ1-1, with 7 bases that match TRBD1. The CDR3 covers 15 residues. The V segment lost 5 bases and the J segment 4 bases; nucleotides outside the gene matches: 10. Germline V gene lookup returns CDR1 SGHNT and CDR2 YENEEA. The CDR3 sequence is CASSQGGSVGTEAFF. CDR3 in DNA: TGTGCCAGCAGCCAAGGGGGCTCTGTTGGCACTGAAGCTTTCTTT.

The chain employs TRBV5-4 and TRBJ2-5, with TRBD2 matching 8 bases. The CDR3 is 15 amino acids. Germline CDR1 and CDR2: SGHNT and YYREEE (reference sequence). V trimming: 4 bases; J trimming: 5 bases; junction bases outside the gene matches: 10. For the CDR3, the DNA is TGTGCCAGCAGCCCCCAGGGACTAGACCGGGAGACCCAGTACTTC. Translation: CASSPQGLDRETQYF.

V usage is TRBV5-1 and J usage is TRBJ1-1; the D gene is possibly TRBD1 (5 bases). The germline V and J ends were trimmed by 1 base and 0 bases, with 19 bases remaining between them. This CDR3 is 18 amino acids long. Germline lookup yields CDR1 SGHRS and CDR2 YFSETQ. CDR3 loop: CASSLIFIVGQMNTEAFF. The CDR3 nucleotides read TGCGCCAGCAGCTTGATCTTCATCGTCGGACAAATGAACACTGAAGCTTTCTTT.

The chain joins TRBV12-3 or TRBV12-4 to TRBJ1-1, with D unclear. The CDR3 has 12 amino acids. V lost 8 bases and J lost 5, with 12 bases in between. The CDR3 region is CASGPGGTEAFF. CDR3 sequence (DNA): TGTGCCAGCGGCCCGGGTGGGACTGAAGCTTTCTTT.

This clone has only a few counts. The chain has TRBV11-2 and TRBJ1-2; TRBD1 is a possible D gene (5 bases). V was clipped by 6 bases and J by 6 bases, with 14 bases between them. Germline loops: CDR1 SGHAT, CDR2 FQNNGV. The CDR3 consists of 13 residues. CDR3 DNA: TGTGCCAGCAGTCAGACAGTGGCAGATGGCTACACCTTC. This translates into CASSQTVADGYTF.

In DNA form, the CDR3 reads TGTGCCAGCAGCTTAGATGTAGACACCTACGAGCAGTACTTC. Translating it yields CASSLDVDTYEQYF. J is TRBJ2-7 and V is TRBV7-9; the D is unclear. V shed 1 base and J shed 2 bases, with 9 bases lying between them. From germline, CDR1 is SEHNR and CDR2 FQNEAQ (reference sequence). The CDR3 extends over 14 amino acids.

This clone showed up just once. The chain is built from TRBV4-2 and TRBJ1-6; TRBD1 might be the D (6 bases). Germline values: CDR1 LGHNA, CDR2 YNFKEQ. The CDR3 loop spans 17 amino acids. V lost 0 bases and J lost 9, with 18 bases in between. The CDR3, as DNA: TGTGCCAGCAGCCAAGATCCCGCGACAGGAGAGGGTTCACCCCTCCACTTT. It yields the protein CASSQDPATGEGSPLHF.

The chain recombines TRBV13 with TRBJ2-3; 15 nucleotides agree with TRBD2. Per germline, CDR1 PRHDT and CDR2 FYEKMQ (reference sequence). The CDR3 contains 17 residues. Trimming cost V 4 bases and J 6 bases; bases outside gene matches: 8. CDR3 amino acids: CASSSGLAGGLMDTQYF. The CDR3 region has the DNA TGTGCCAGCAGCTCCGGACTAGCGGGGGGGCTTATGGATACGCAGTATTTT. Complete variable domain (other parts from reference TRBV13 and TRBJ2-3): AAGVIQSPRHLIKEKRETATLKCYPIPRHDTVYWYQQGPGQDPQFLISFYEKMQSDKGSIPDRFSAQQFSDYHSELNMSSLELGDSALYFCASSSGLAGGLMDTQYFGPGTRLTVL.

V and J are TRBV4-2 and TRBJ1-5; the D gene is possibly TRBD1 (5 bases). Germline V gene lookup returns CDR1 LGHNA and CDR2 YNFKEQ. V was cut by 3 bases and J by 3 bases, with 12 bases left in between. CDR3 length equals 15 residues. CDR3 protein: CASSQGQGLNQPQHF. The CDR3 DNA is TGTGCCAGCAGCCAGGGGCAGGGCCTCAATCAGCCCCAGCATTTT.